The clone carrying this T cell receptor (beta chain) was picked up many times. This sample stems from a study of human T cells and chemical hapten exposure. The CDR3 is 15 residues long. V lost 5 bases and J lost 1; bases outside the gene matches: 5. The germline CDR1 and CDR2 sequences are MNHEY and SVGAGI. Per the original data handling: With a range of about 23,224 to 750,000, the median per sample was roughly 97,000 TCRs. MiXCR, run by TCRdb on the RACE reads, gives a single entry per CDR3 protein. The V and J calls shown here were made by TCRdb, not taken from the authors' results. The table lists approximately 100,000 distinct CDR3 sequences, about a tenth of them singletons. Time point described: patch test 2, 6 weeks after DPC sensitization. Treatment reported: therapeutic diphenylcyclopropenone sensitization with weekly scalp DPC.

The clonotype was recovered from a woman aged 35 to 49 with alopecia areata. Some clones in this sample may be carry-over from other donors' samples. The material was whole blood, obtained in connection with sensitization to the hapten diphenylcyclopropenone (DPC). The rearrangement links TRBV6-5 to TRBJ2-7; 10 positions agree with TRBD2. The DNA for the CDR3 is TGTGCCAGCAGTCGTAGCGGGGGGTATTCCTACGAGCAGTACTTC. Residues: CASSRSGGYSYEQYF.